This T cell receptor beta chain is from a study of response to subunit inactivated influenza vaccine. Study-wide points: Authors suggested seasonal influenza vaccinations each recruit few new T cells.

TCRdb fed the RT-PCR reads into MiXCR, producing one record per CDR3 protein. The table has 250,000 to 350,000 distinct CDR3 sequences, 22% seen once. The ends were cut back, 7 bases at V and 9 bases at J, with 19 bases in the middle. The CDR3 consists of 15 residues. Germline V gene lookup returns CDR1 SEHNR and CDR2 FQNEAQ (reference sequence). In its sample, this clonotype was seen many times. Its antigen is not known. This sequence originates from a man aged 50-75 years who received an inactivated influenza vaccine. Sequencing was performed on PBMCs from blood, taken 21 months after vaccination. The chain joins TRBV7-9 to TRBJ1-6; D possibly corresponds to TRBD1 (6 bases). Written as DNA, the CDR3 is TGTGCCAGCACCCTGTGGGACGCCAGGGGTTCACCCCTCCACTTT. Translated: CASTLWDARGSPLHF. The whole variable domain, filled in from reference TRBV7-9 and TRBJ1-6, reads DTGVSQNPRHKITKRGQNVTFRCDPISEHNRLYWYRQTLGQGPEFLTYFQNEAQLEKSRLLSDRFSAERPKGSFSTLEIQRTEQGDSAMYLCASTLWDARGSPLHFGNGTRLTVT.